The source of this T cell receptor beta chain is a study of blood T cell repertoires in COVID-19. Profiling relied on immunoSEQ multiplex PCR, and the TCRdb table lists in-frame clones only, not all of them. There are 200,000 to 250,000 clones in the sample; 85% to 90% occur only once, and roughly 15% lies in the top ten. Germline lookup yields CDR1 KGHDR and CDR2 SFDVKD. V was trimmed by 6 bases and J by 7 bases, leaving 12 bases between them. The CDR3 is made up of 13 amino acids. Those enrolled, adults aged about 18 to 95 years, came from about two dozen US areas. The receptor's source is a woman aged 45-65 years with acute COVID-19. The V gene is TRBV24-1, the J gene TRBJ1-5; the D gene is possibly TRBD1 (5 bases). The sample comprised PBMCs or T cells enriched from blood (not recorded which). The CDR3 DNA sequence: TGTGCCACCAGTTCGGCAGGGAAGCAGCCCCAGCATTTT. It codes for CATSSAGKQPQHF.